The next 19 T cell receptor beta chains were all read from a single sample in a study of shared clonotypes between healthy human individuals. The repertoire was sequenced with immunoSEQ multiplex PCR; TCRdb's copy has only in-frame clones and lacks some. Among fewer than 2.5 million clones listed, roughly 93% were seen once. Source material: naive CD4+ T cells from PBMCs. Sample subset: CD45RA+ positively selected. The receptors were sampled from a young man in good health. Some clones in this sample may be carry-over from other donors' samples.

This clone has more than one count but fewer than ten. The rearrangement links TRBV27 to TRBJ2-1; 7 positions match TRBD2. The CDR3 consists of 13 residues. The germline gives CDR1 MNHEY, CDR2 SMNVEV (reference sequence). After removal of 8 bases from V and 4 bases from J, the junction contained 5 bases not matched to a gene. Here the CDR3 reads CASAGVSYNEQFF. CDR3 nucleotide sequence: TGTGCCAGCGCGGGAGTAAGTTACAATGAGCAGTTCTTC.

CDR3 amino acids: CASSPRTGRGDTQHF. In DNA form, the CDR3 reads TGTGCCAGCAGCCCCCGGACAGGGCGCGGGGATACCCAGCATTTT. This chain uses TRBV4-2 with TRBJ1-5; TRBD1 matches at 8 bases. V lost 4 bases and J lost 11; bases outside the gene matches: 13. Germline-derived CDR1 and CDR2 are LGHNA and YNFKEQ. The CDR3 length is 15 residues.

This sequence joins TRBV6-1 and TRBJ1-6, with D perhaps TRBD1 (5 bases). The length of the CDR3 is 14 residues. CDR1 and CDR2 from the germline V gene are MNHNS and SASEGT. V lost 2 bases, J lost 9 bases, and 11 bases lay in between. The CDR3 nucleotides are TGTGCCAGCAGTGAAAACGACAGCGGTTCACCCCTCCACTTT. This translates into CASSENDSGSPLHF.

This chain uses TRBV5-4 with TRBJ2-2; the match to TRBD1 covers 9 bases. The trim removed 4 bases at V and 4 bases at J, leaving 8 bases unmatched. This CDR3 has 16 residues. CDR1 is SGHNT and CDR2 is YYREEE in the germline V gene (reference sequence). The CDR3: CASSPGTGRLTGELFF. The CDR3 region has the DNA TGTGCCAGCAGCCCCGGGACAGGGCGACTCACCGGGGAGCTGTTTTTT. Full variable domain (missing parts from reference TRBV5-4 and TRBJ2-2): ETGVTQSPTHLIKTRGQQVTLRCSSQSGHNTVSWYQQALGQGPQFIFQYYREEENGRGNFPPRFSGLQFPNYSSELNVNALELDDSALYLCASSPGTGRLTGELFFGEGSRLTVL.

The chain couples TRBV5-1 to TRBJ1-2; no clear D gene. V was cut by 4 bases and J by 3 bases, with 13 bases left in between. The germline V gene encodes CDR1 SGHRS and CDR2 YFSETQ. The CDR3 has 14 amino acids. CDR3 sequence reads: CASSPRVGYYGYTF. The CDR3 DNA sequence: TGCGCCAGCAGCCCCCGGGTGGGCTACTATGGCTACACCTTC.

The chain couples TRBV18 to TRBJ1-4; D gene unclear. The V gene lost 2 bases and the J gene lost 5 bases, with 12 bases spanning the gap. Germline V gene lookup returns CDR1 KGHSH and CDR2 LQKENI. The CDR3 consists of 15 residues. The CDR3: CASSPTGSPNEKLFF. CDR3 in DNA: TGTGCCAGCTCACCAACGGGCAGCCCCAATGAAAAACTGTTTTTT.

The chain has TRBV6-1 and TRBJ2-7, with 12 bases lining up with TRBD2. The CDR3 consists of 15 residues. Germline-derived CDR1 and CDR2 are MNHNS and SASEGT. Trimming at V came to 6 bases and at J to 2 bases, leaving 5 bases not matched to a gene. The CDR3 nucleotides are TGTGCCAGCAGCGACGGACTAGCGGGAACCTACGAGCAGTACTTC. Amino acid sequence: CASSDGLAGTYEQYF.

The rearrangement uses TRBV11-2 and TRBJ2-5, with D perhaps matching TRBD2 (5 bases). Germline V gene sequence: CDR1 SGHAT, CDR2 FQNNGV. Trimming took 6 bases from V and 2 from J, leaving 10 bases between them. The CDR3 runs to 13 residues. The CDR3 is CASRPGGQETQYF. The CDR3 DNA follows: TGTGCCAGCAGGCCGGGCGGGCAAGAGACCCAGTACTTC.

The chain joins TRBV7-8 to TRBJ1-2; 7 bases are shared with TRBD1. V trimming: 2 bases; J trimming: 8 bases; junction bases outside the gene matches: 5. The CDR3 loop spans 13 amino acids. Germline V CDR1 and CDR2: SGHVS, FQNEAQ. CDR3: CASSLNRGRGYTF. CDR3 DNA sequence: TGTGCCAGCAGCTTAAACAGGGGAAGAGGCTACACCTTC.

The rearrangement links TRBV7-2 to TRBJ2-2, with D unresolved. Per germline, CDR1 SGHTA and CDR2 FQGNSA. This CDR3 has 15 residues. V lost 1 base and J lost 8, with 14 bases in between. The CDR3 protein is CASSLVPPPQGELFF. CDR3 DNA sequence: TGTGCCAGCAGCTTAGTGCCCCCACCCCAAGGGGAGCTGTTTTTT.

This rearrangement joins TRBV4-1 to TRBJ1-2, with 7 bases matching TRBD1. The CDR3 contains 17 residues. Germline loops: CDR1 MGHRA, CDR2 YSYEKL. J gave up 7 bases and V 0 bases, and 14 bases lay outside the gene matches. Here the CDR3 reads CASSQDVWRQGHGGYTF. In DNA, the CDR3 is TGCGCCAGCAGCCAAGATGTGTGGAGACAGGGCCATGGTGGCTACACCTTC.

V gene TRBV21-1 combines with J gene TRBJ1-5. TRBV21-1 is classified as a pseudogene. The CDR3 covers 16 residues. The CDR3 bases are TGTGCCAGCAGCAAAGTGCGGGTCTCTAGCAATCAGCCCCAGCATTTT. It specifies CASSKVRVSSNQPQHF.

The chain uses TRBV5-1 and TRBJ2-7; 7 nucleotides agree with TRBD2. This CDR3 comprises 15 residues. Germline trimming cut 3 bases from V and 5 bases from J; bases unmatched to any gene: 11. Per germline, CDR1 SGHRS and CDR2 YFSETQ. CDR3 nucleotides: TGCGCCAGCAGCTGGGGCGTGGCGGGAGTAGACGAGCAGTACTTC. Residues: CASSWGVAGVDEQYF.

The chain uses TRBV6-5 and TRBJ1-1, with 10 bases fitting TRBD1. Trimming at V came to 0 bases and at J to 5 bases, leaving 3 bases not matched to a gene. The CDR3 sequence is 15 residues long. Germline CDR1 reads MNHEY; CDR2 reads SVGAGI. CDR3 DNA sequence: TGTGCCAGCAGTTACTCGGGACAGGGGAGTACTGAAGCTTTCTTT. Translating it yields CASSYSGQGSTEAFF.

This chain links TRBV5-6 with TRBJ2-4, with TRBD2 as a possible D gene (6 bases). The CDR3 spans 14 residues. Germline assignment: CDR1 SGHDT and CDR2 YYEEEE. Trimming shortened V by 2 bases and J by 7 bases, and 13 bases separated the two germline ends. The CDR3 nucleotides are TGTGCCAGCAGCTTCTCCGGGAGCTCCAACATTCAGTACTTC. This gives the protein CASSFSGSSNIQYF.

This clone occurred once. This chain links TRBV4-2 with TRBJ2-2; 10 bases agree with TRBD2. Trimming cost V 3 bases and J 4 bases; bases outside gene matches: 11. The length of the CDR3 is 18 residues. Germline CDR1 reads LGHNA; CDR2 reads YNFKEQ. CDR3 coding DNA: TGTGCCAGCAGCCAGGTAGCGGGAGGTACCCGAGGCACCGGGGAGCTGTTTTTT. Translation: CASSQVAGGTRGTGELFF.

J is TRBJ2-2 and V is TRBV18; TRBD1 might be the D (6 bases). The CDR3 consists of 17 residues. Germline V gene data show CDR1 as KGHSH and CDR2 as LQKENI. V was pared by 0 bases and J by 1 base, with 12 bases between. CDR3: CASSPPAGAKNTGELFF. CDR3 sequence (DNA): TGTGCCAGCTCACCACCGGCAGGGGCCAAGAACACCGGGGAGCTGTTTTTT.

As regards this clone: Additional DNA sequences in this sample encode the identical CDR3. J is TRBJ1-3 and V is TRBV11-2, with D perhaps matching TRBD1 (5 bases). CDR1 SGHAT and CDR2 FQNNGV come from the germline V gene. The length of the CDR3 is 14 residues. Trimming pared 2 bases from V and 4 bases from J, leaving 9 bases between. CDR3 residues: CASSLTGSGNTIYF. CDR3 coding DNA: TGTGCCAGCAGCTTAACAGGATCCGGAAACACCATATATTTT.

The chain employs TRBV10-2 and TRBJ2-7; possible D gene TRBD1, 7 bases. Trimming took 2 bases from V and 5 from J, leaving 16 bases between them. The CDR3 extends over 15 amino acids. Germline values: CDR1 WSHSY, CDR2 SAAADI. CDR3 region: CASSEQSGGGHEQYF. The CDR3 bases are TGCGCCAGCAGTGAGCAAAGCGGAGGGGGCCACGAGCAGTACTTC.